The 7 T cell receptor beta chains given below trace back to one sample, sequenced in a study of human T cells and chemical hapten exposure. TCRdb reanalysed the RACE reads using MiXCR and keeps one entry per CDR3 protein. The sample carries 85,000 or so distinct CDR3 sequences, around 10% recorded once. The time point is: patch test 1, 2 weeks after DPC sensitization. Regarding treatment: therapeutic diphenylcyclopropenone sensitization with weekly scalp DPC. The source material was whole blood, sampled in connection with sensitization to the hapten diphenylcyclopropenone (DPC). These receptor sequences come from a woman in her forties or fifties with alopecia areata. Some clones in this sample may be carry-over from other donors' samples.

This clonotype was counted between two and nine times. This rearrangement joins TRBV18 to TRBJ2-7; TRBD2 agrees at 11 bases. The length of the CDR3 is 15 residues. The V gene end was trimmed by 2 bases and the J gene end by 3 bases; junction bases not matched to a gene: 3. Germline loops: CDR1 KGHSH, CDR2 LQKENI. The CDR3 nucleotides are TGTGCCAGCTCACCAACTAGCGGGGGAGTCTACGAGCAGTACTTC. This codes for CASSPTSGGVYEQYF.

This clonotype was found a few times. The V call is TRBV28, the J call TRBJ2-1; TRBD2 matches 9 bases. After removal of 5 bases from V and 2 bases from J, the junction contained 1 base not matched to a gene. CDR3 length: 14 amino acids. The germline gives CDR1 MDHEN, CDR2 SYDVKM. The CDR3 nucleotides are TGTGCCAGCAGTCCTAGCGGGACCTACAATGAGCAGTTCTTC. Its protein product is CASSPSGTYNEQFF.

This clonotype was counted ten times or more. A junction boundary mismatches the germline segment, possibly from a read error. The chain uses TRBV28 and TRBJ1-2; D unclear. This CDR3 has 13 amino acids. The germline gives CDR1 MDHEN, CDR2 SYDVKM. The CDR3 sequence: CASSLVGNYGYTF. The CDR3 DNA reads as TGCGCCAGCAGCTTGGTAGGGAACTATGGCTACACCTTC.

This clonotype was seen ten or more times. The rearrangement links TRBV27 to TRBJ1-1; unclear D gene. Germline CDR1 and CDR2: MNHEY and SMNVEV (reference sequence). This CDR3 is built from 13 residues. Trimming stripped 4 bases from V and 0 bases from J, with 6 bases between. The CDR3 sequence is CASSSRLNTEAFF. CDR3 DNA sequence: TGTGCCAGCAGTTCTCGATTGAACACTGAAGCTTTCTTT.

In this sample, this clonotype turned up many times. The chain employs TRBV6-4 and TRBJ2-1; D gene uncertain. This CDR3 region has 13 residues. Germline loops: CDR1 MRHNA, CDR2 SNTAGT. V was shortened by 2 bases and J by 6 bases, with 8 bases between the two germline ends. The CDR3 DNA reads TGTGCCAGCAGTGACCTAAACCCCAATGAGCAGTTCTTC. It translates to CASSDLNPNEQFF.

This chain connects TRBV2 to TRBJ1-6, with D uncertain. Germline V lookup: CDR1 SNHLY, CDR2 FYNNEI. The V end lost 6 bases, the J end lost 9 bases, and 18 bases lay between the germline ends. The CDR3 is 15 amino acids. The CDR3 loop is CASRDTGLLGSPLHF. The CDR3 nucleotides are TGTGCCAGCAGAGACACGGGGTTACTGGGTTCACCCCTCCACTTT.

In this sample, this clonotype turned up many times. The V and J genes are TRBV7-2 and TRBJ1-6; the D is unclear. CDR3 size: 14 residues. The V gene's germline CDR1 is SGHTA and CDR2 FQGNSA. V lost 5 bases to trimming and J lost 8 bases, with 13 bases between them. Here the CDR3 reads CASSQDGRDSPLHF. CDR3 bases: TGTGCCAGCAGCCAGGACGGGAGGGATTCACCCCTCCACTTT. Complete variable domain (other parts from reference TRBV7-2 and TRBJ1-6): GAGVSQSPSNKVTEKGKDVELRCDPISGHTALYWYRQSLGQGLEFLIYFQGNSAPDKSGLPSDRFSAERTGGSVSTLTIQRTQQEDSAVYLCASSQDGRDSPLHFGNGTRLTVT.